One and the same sample provided the 12 T cell receptor beta chains below, sequenced in a study of OX40 agonist ivuxolimab in advanced cancers. The method was immunoSEQ multiplex PCR; TCRdb's version includes in-frame clones alone and lacks a portion of them. The sample lists 60,000 to 90,000 clones, around 87% occurring once. Sequencing used CD4+ or CD8+ T cells sorted from blood, obtained in a trial of the OX40 agonist ivuxolimab. These receptors all come from an adult with an advanced solid tumor such as melanoma, head and neck, liver or kidney cancer.

This sequence joins TRBV27 and TRBJ1-5; D perhaps matches TRBD1 (5 bases). The ends were cut back, 4 bases at V and 2 bases at J, with 9 bases in the middle. There are 14 residues in the CDR3. Per the germline V gene, CDR1 is MNHEY and CDR2 is SMNVEV (reference sequence). CDR3 nucleotides: TGTGCCAGCAGTTCAGGGTCCGGCAATCAGCCCCAGCATTTT. Translation: CASSSGSGNQPQHF.

V is TRBV10-2 and J is TRBJ2-5; TRBD1 agrees at 8 bases. The CDR3 has 15 amino acids. CDR1 and CDR2 from the germline V gene are WSHSY and SAAADI. J lost 4 bases, V lost 4 bases, and 8 bases had no gene match. CDR3 residues: CASSGHRGVTETQYF. DNA of the CDR3: TGCGCCAGCAGTGGCCACAGGGGGGTAACAGAGACCCAGTACTTC.

The V gene is TRBV18, the J gene TRBJ1-6; 7 nucleotides agree with TRBD1. The germline gives CDR1 KGHSH, CDR2 LQKENI. The CDR3 covers 15 residues. J was trimmed by 5 bases and V by 8 bases; bases with no gene match: 9. This CDR3 is CASGPRRGNNSPLHF. DNA of the CDR3: TGTGCCAGCGGTCCCCGCAGGGGGAATAATTCACCCCTCCACTTT.

DNA for the CDR3: TGCGCCAGCAGCCCCGAGGACGGCTACGAGCAGTACTTC. The encoded protein is CASSPEDGYEQYF. The gene calls are TRBV4-3 and TRBJ2-7, with D unresolved. Germline-derived CDR1 and CDR2 are LGHNA and YSLEER. There are 13 residues in the CDR3. V was clipped by 4 bases and J by 3 bases, with 10 bases between them.

The J gene is TRBJ2-2, the V gene TRBV5-1; a weak D match, TRBD2 (6 bases). Trimming took 2 bases from V and 7 from J, leaving 12 bases between them. The CDR3 has 14 residues. CDR1 SGHRS and CDR2 YFSETQ come from the germline V gene. The DNA of the CDR3 is TGCGCCAGCAGCTTTCCGGGGGTCGGCGGGGAGCTGTTTTTT. This codes for CASSFPGVGGELFF.

The V call is TRBV5-4, the J call TRBJ1-2; 9 bases are shared with TRBD1. J lost 4 bases, V lost 5 bases, and 3 bases had no gene match. The CDR3 runs to 13 residues. Germline V gene data show CDR1 as SGHNT and CDR2 as YYREEE (reference sequence). Here the CDR3 reads CASRTGGGYGYTF. The CDR3 DNA follows: TGTGCCAGCAGAACAGGGGGCGGCTATGGCTACACCTTC.

The chain has TRBV5-4 and TRBJ2-5, with D perhaps matching TRBD1 or TRBD2 (6 bases each). The CDR3 has 16 residues. V lost 2 bases and J 5 bases, leaving 19 bases between the germline ends. Germline lookup yields CDR1 SGHNT and CDR2 YYREEE (reference sequence). The CDR3 is CASSLQDRTRGETQYF. The DNA for the CDR3 is TGTGCCAGCAGCTTACAAGACAGGACCCGGGGGGAGACCCAGTACTTC. The full variable domain, rest sourced from reference TRBV5-4 and TRBJ2-5, is ETGVTQSPTHLIKTRGQQVTLRCSSQSGHNTVSWYQQALGQGPQFIFQYYREEENGRGNFPPRFSGLQFPNYSSELNVNALELDDSALYLCASSLQDRTRGETQYFGPGTRLLVL.

This clone was counted a few times. The chain's CDR3 is CASSLGSFGGYTF. The CDR3 DNA sequence: TGTGCCAGCAGCTTAGGCTCGTTCGGTGGCTACACCTTC. This chain links TRBV7-9 with TRBJ1-2, with unresolved D. Germline lookup yields CDR1 SEHNR and CDR2 FQNEAQ (reference sequence). The CDR3 has 13 amino acids. V gave up 1 base and J gave up 7 bases, with 10 bases separating them.

V gene TRBV6-5 combines with J gene TRBJ2-7, with D uncertain. CDR1 MNHEY and CDR2 SVGAGI come from the germline V gene. This CDR3 is built from 11 residues. The ends were cut back, 1 base at V and 6 bases at J, with 4 bases in the middle. CDR3 sequence: CASSYLSEQYF. DNA of the CDR3: TGTGCCAGCAGTTACTTGTCCGAGCAGTACTTC.

The chain is built from TRBV2 and TRBJ1-2, with D perhaps matching TRBD1 (6 bases). CDR1 and CDR2 (germline): SNHLY, FYNNEI. V dropped 6 bases and J dropped 7 bases, with 15 bases sitting between them. The CDR3 has 13 residues. CDR3 nucleotide sequence: TGTGCCAGCAGCGAGGGGGGGCGGCGTGGCTACACCTTC. Protein: CASSEGGRRGYTF.

In this sample, this clone turned up once. V gene TRBV11-2 combines with J gene TRBJ1-4; D is perhaps TRBD1 (6 bases). Germline V gene data show CDR1 as SGHAT and CDR2 as FQNNGV. The CDR3 spans 16 residues. V was cut by 5 bases and J by 2 bases, with 15 bases left in between. CDR3 DNA sequence: TGTGCCAGCAGCATTGGACAGTTAGCGACTAATGAAAAACTGTTTTTT. The encoded protein is CASSIGQLATNEKLFF.

This rearrangement joins TRBV5-6 to TRBJ1-1; 10 nucleotides agree with TRBD1. Germline CDR1 and CDR2: SGHDT and YYEEEE. J was trimmed by 6 bases and V by 5 bases; bases with no gene match: 16. This CDR3 has 17 residues. The CDR3 spells CASRLETGGDRRAEAFF. The DNA for the CDR3 is TGTGCCAGCAGACTCGAGACAGGGGGCGATCGGAGGGCTGAAGCTTTCTTT.